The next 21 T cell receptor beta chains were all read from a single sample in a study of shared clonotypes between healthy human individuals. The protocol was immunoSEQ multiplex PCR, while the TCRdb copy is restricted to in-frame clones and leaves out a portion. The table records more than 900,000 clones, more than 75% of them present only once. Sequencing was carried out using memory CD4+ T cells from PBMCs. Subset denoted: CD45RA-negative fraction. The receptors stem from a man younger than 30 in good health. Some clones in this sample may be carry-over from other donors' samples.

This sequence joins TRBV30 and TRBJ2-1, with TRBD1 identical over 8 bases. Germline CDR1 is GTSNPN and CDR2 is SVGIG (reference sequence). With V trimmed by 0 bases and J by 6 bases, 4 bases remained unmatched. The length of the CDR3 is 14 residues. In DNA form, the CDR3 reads TGTGCCTGGAGTGTATTCACAGGGGGCAATGAGCAGTTCTTC. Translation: CAWSVFTGGNEQFF.

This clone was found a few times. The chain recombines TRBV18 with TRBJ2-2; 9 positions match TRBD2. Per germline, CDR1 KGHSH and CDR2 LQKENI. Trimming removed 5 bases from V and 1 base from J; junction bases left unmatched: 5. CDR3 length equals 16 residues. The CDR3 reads CASSSRLAENTGELFF. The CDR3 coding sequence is TGTGCCAGCTCATCGCGACTAGCGGAGAACACCGGGGAGCTGTTTTTT.

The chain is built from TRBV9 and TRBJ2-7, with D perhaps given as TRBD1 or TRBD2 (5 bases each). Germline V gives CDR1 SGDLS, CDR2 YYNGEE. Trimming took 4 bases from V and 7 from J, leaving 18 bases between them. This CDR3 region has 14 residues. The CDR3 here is CASSTRSGTREQYF. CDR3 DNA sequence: TGTGCCAGCAGCACACGATCCGGGACCAGAGAGCAGTACTTC.

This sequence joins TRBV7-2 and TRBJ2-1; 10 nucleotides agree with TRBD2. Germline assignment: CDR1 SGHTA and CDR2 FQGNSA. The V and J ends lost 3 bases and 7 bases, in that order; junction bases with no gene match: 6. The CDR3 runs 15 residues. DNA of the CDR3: TGTGCCAGCAGCTTGTCTAGCGGGAGTTTGAATGAGCAGTTCTTC. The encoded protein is CASSLSSGSLNEQFF. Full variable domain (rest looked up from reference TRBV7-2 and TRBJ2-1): GAGVSQSPSNKVTEKGKDVELRCDPISGHTALYWYRQSLGQGLEFLIYFQGNSAPDKSGLPSDRFSAERTGGSVSTLTIQRTQQEDSAVYLCASSLSSGSLNEQFFGPGTRLTVL.

The CDR3 DNA sequence: TGTGCCAGCAGGAGAAACCTCCGGGAGCTGTTTTTT. This encodes CASRRNLRELFF. This chain connects TRBV6-1 to TRBJ2-2; no clear D gene. Deletions cut 6 bases from V and 9 bases from J, with 11 bases between. CDR3 size: 12 residues. The V gene's germline CDR1 is MNHNS and CDR2 SASEGT.

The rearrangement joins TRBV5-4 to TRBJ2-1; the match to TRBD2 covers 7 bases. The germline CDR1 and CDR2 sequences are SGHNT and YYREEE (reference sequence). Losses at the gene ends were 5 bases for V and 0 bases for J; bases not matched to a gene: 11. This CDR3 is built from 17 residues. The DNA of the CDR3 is TGTGCCAGCAGACCACCGGGACTACAAAGCTCCTACAATGAGCAGTTCTTC. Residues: CASRPPGLQSSYNEQFF. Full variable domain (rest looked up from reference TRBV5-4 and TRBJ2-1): ETGVTQSPTHLIKTRGQQVTLRCSSQSGHNTVSWYQQALGQGPQFIFQYYREEENGRGNFPPRFSGLQFPNYSSELNVNALELDDSALYLCASRPPGLQSSYNEQFFGPGTRLTVL.

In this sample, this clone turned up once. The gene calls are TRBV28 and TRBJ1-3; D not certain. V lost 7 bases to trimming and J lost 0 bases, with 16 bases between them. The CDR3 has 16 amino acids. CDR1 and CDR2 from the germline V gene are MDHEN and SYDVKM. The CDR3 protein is CASNTWRGPSGNTIYF. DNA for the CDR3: TGTGCCAGCAATACTTGGCGGGGTCCCTCTGGAAACACCATATATTTT.

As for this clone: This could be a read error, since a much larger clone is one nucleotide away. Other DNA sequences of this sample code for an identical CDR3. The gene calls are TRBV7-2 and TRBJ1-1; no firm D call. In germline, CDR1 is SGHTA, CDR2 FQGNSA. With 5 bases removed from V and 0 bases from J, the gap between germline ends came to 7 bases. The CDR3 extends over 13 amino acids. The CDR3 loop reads CASSLTVNTEAFF. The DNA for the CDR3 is TGTGCCAGCAGCCTCACAGTGAACACTGAAGCTTTCTTT.

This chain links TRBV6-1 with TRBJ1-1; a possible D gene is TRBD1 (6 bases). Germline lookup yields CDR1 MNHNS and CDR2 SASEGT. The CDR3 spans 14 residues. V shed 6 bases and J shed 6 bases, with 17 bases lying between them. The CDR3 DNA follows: TGTGCCAGCAGCGGGTCGGGGGGCAGGTCTGAAGCTTTCTTT. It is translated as CASSGSGGRSEAFF.

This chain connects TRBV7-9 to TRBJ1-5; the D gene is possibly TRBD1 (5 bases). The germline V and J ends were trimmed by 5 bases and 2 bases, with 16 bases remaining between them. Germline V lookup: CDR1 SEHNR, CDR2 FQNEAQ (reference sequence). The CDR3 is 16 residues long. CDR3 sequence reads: CASSPSGPWGNQPQHF. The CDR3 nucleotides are TGTGCCAGCAGCCCCTCAGGGCCGTGGGGCAATCAGCCCCAGCATTTT.

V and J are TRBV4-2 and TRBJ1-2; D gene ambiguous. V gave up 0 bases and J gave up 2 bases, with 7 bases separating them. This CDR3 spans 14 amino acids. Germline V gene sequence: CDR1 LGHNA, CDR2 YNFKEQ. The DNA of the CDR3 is TGTGCCAGCAGCCAAGATCGGACCAACTATGGCTACACCTTC. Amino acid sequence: CASSQDRTNYGYTF.

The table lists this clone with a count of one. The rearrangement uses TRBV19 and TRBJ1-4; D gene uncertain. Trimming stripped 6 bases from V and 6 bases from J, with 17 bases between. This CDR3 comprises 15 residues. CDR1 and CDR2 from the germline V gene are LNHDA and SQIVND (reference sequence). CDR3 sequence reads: CASRTNIKADEKLFF. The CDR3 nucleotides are TGTGCCAGTAGGACTAATATCAAGGCCGATGAAAAACTGTTTTTT.

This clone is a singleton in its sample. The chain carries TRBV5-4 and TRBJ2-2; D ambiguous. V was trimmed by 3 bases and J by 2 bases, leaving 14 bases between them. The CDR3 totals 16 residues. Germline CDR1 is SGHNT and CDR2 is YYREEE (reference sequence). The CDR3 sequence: CASSSGGTENTGELFF. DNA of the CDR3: TGTGCCAGCAGCTCGGGCGGTACGGAAAACACCGGGGAGCTGTTTTTT.

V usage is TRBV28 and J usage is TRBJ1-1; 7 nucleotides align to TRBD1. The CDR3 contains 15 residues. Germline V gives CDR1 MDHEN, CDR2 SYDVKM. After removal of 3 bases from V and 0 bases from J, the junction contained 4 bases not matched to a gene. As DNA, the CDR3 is TGTGCCAGCAGTTTTTCCAGGGGGTTGAACACTGAAGCTTTCTTT. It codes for CASSFSRGLNTEAFF.

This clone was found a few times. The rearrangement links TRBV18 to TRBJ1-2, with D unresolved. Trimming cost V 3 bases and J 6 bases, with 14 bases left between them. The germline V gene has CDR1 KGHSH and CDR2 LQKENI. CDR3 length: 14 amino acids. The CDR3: CASSPGGGLDGYTF. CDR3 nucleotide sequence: TGTGCCAGCTCACCGGGAGGAGGGCTTGATGGCTACACCTTC.

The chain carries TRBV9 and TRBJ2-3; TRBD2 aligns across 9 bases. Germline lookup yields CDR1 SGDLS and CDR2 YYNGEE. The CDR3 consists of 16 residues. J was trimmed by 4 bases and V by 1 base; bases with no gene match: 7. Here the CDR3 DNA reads TGTGCCAGCAGCGTAAAAGCGGGAGGATTGGCAGATACGCAGTATTTT. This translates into CASSVKAGGLADTQYF. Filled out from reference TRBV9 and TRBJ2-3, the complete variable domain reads DSGVTQTPKHLITATGQRVTLRCSPRSGDLSVYWYQQSLDQGLQFLIQYYNGEERAKGNILERFSAQQFPDLHSELNLSSLELGDSALYFCASSVKAGGLADTQYFGPGTRLTVL.

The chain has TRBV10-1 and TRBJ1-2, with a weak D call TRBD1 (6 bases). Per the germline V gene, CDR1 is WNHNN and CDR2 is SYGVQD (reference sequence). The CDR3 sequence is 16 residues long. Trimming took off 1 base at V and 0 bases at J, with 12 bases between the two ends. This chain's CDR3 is CASSELPGHSNYGYTF. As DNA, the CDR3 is TGCGCCAGCAGTGAGTTACCGGGACATTCTAACTATGGCTACACCTTC.

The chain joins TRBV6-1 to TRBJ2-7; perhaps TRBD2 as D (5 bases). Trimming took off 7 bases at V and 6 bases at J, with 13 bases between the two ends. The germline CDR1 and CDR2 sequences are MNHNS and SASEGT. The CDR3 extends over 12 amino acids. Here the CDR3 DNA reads TGTGCCAGCACTCTACTGGGGAGCGAGCAGTACTTC. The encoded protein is CASTLLGSEQYF.

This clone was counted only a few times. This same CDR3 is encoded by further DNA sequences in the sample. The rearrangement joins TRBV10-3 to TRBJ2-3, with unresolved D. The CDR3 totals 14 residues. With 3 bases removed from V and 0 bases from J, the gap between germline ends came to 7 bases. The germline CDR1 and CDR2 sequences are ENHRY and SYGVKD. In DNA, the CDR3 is TGTGCCATCAGTGATTCCAGTAGCACAGATACGCAGTATTTT. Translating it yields CAISDSSSTDTQYF.

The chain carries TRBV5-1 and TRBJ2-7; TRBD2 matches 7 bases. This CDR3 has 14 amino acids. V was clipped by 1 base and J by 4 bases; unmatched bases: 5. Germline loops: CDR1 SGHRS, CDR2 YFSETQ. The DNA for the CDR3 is TGCGCCAGCAGCTTGTTGGGAGGGAAGTACGAGCAGTACTTC. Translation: CASSLLGGKYEQYF.

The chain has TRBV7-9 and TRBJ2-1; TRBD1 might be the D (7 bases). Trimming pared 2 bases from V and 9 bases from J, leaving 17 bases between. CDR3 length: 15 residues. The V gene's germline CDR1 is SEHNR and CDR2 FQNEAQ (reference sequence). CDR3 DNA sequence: TGTGCCAGCAGCTTATTGGGCGGGGACAGCGGTGAGCAGTTCTTC. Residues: CASSLLGGDSGEQFF. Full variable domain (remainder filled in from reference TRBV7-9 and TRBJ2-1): DTGVSQNPRHKITKRGQNVTFRCDPISEHNRLYWYRQTLGQGPEFLTYFQNEAQLEKSRLLSDRFSAERPKGSFSTLEIQRTEQGDSAMYLCASSLLGGDSGEQFFGPGTRLTVL.